The 25 T cell receptor beta chains below all came from one sample that was sequenced in a study of shared clonotypes between healthy human individuals. Only in-frame clones appear in the TCRdb table, and some are missing; sequencing was by immunoSEQ multiplex PCR. Of roughly 2.1 million clones in the sample, about 92% are singletons; the top ten hold 1.5% to 2%. CD45RO negativity and positive selection for CCR7 defined naive CD8 cells, a population that excluded terminally differentiated effector memory CD45RA+ cells. Sample: naive CD8+ T cells from PBMCs. The receptor set was obtained from a man between 18 and 29 years old in good health. Some clones in this sample may be carry-over from other donors' samples.

The chain couples TRBV11-2 to TRBJ2-7; D not certain. The germline V gene encodes CDR1 SGHAT and CDR2 FQNNGV. CDR3 length equals 14 residues. Trimming stripped 5 bases from V and 1 base from J, with 12 bases between. The CDR3: CASSRSTGSYEQYF. CDR3 bases: TGTGCCAGCAGCCGGAGCACGGGTTCCTACGAGCAGTACTTC.

This clone was observed once. The chain recombines TRBV28 with TRBJ1-2; TRBD1 is a possible D gene (5 bases). The V gene lost 6 bases and the J gene lost 1 base, with 9 bases spanning the gap. The CDR3 is 13 amino acids. Germline lookup yields CDR1 MDHEN and CDR2 SYDVKM. The CDR3, as DNA: TGTGCCAGCAGAGAACAGGATAACTATGGCTACACCTTC. Translating gives CASREQDNYGYTF.

A word on this clone: This sample includes further DNA sequences coding for the same CDR3. The chain recombines TRBV27 with TRBJ1-1, with no clear D. This CDR3 comprises 13 residues. The ends were cut back, 0 bases at V and 3 bases at J, with 5 bases in the middle. Germline-derived CDR1 and CDR2 are MNHEY and SMNVEV (reference sequence). The CDR3 region has the DNA TGTGCCAGCAGTTTATCTTGGGACACTGAAGCTTTCTTT. Protein product: CASSLSWDTEAFF.

This clone was counted a single time. The chain joins TRBV5-4 to TRBJ2-2; D is perhaps TRBD1 (5 bases). The V end lost 1 base, the J end lost 1 base, and 8 bases lay between the germline ends. Germline V CDR1 and CDR2: SGHNT, YYREEE (reference sequence). There are 15 residues in the CDR3. CDR3 amino acids: CASSLITGNTGELFF. Written as DNA, the CDR3 is TGTGCCAGCAGCTTGATTACAGGGAACACCGGGGAGCTGTTTTTT. The whole variable domain, remainder taken from reference TRBV5-4 and TRBJ2-2, is ETGVTQSPTHLIKTRGQQVTLRCSSQSGHNTVSWYQQALGQGPQFIFQYYREEENGRGNFPPRFSGLQFPNYSSELNVNALELDDSALYLCASSLITGNTGELFFGEGSRLTVL.

The chain employs TRBV27 and TRBJ2-1, with 7 bases aligning to TRBD1. Germline V gene lookup returns CDR1 MNHEY and CDR2 SMNVEV (reference sequence). V lost 6 bases, J lost 8 bases, and 13 bases stayed unmatched. The CDR3 covers 15 residues. Here the CDR3 reads CASSRQGRGNDEQFF. The DNA for the CDR3 is TGTGCCAGCAGCCGACAGGGTCGGGGCAACGATGAGCAGTTCTTC.

In regard to this clone: Other nucleotide sequences from this sample produce the same CDR3. The rearrangement joins TRBV5-1 to TRBJ2-7; D is perhaps TRBD1 (5 bases). V shed 3 bases and J shed 6 bases, with 7 bases lying between them. The germline V gene has CDR1 SGHRS and CDR2 YFSETQ. This CDR3 comprises 11 residues. Written as DNA, the CDR3 is TGCGCCAGCAGCTCAGGGCCCGAGCAGTACTTC. It yields the protein CASSSGPEQYF. Looking up the rest from reference TRBV5-1 and TRBJ2-7 gives the full variable domain: KAGVTQTPRYLIKTRGQQVTLSCSPISGHRSVSWYQQTPGQGLQFLFEYFSETQRNKGNFPGRFSGRQFSNSRSEMNVSTLELGDSALYLCASSSGPEQYFGPGTRLTVT.

The chain uses TRBV6-1 and TRBJ2-5, with a weak D call TRBD1 (6 bases). This CDR3 contains 16 residues. Germline values: CDR1 MNHNS, CDR2 SASEGT. Trimming cost V 2 bases and J 3 bases, with 16 bases left between them. CDR3 in DNA: TGTGCCAGCAGTGAACTCAGGGGTTCGGAAGAAGAGACCCAGTACTTC. Translation: CASSELRGSEEETQYF.

The chain carries TRBV28 and TRBJ2-2; D may match TRBD1 or TRBD2 (5 bases each). Trimming left V 7 bases short and J 0 bases short, with 24 bases between. The germline CDR1 and CDR2 sequences are MDHEN and SYDVKM. The CDR3 covers 19 residues. DNA for the CDR3: TGTGCCAGCAAGGATTCTAAGGGACGGAAGGCCGCGAACACCGGGGAGCTGTTTTTT. Amino acid sequence: CASKDSKGRKAANTGELFF.

The J gene is TRBJ2-7, the V gene TRBV7-9; D is undetermined. This CDR3 is built from 15 residues. Deletions cut 4 bases from V and 0 bases from J, with 13 bases between. From germline, CDR1 is SEHNR and CDR2 FQNEAQ (reference sequence). CDR3 residues: CASSYLTQSSYEQYF. CDR3 nucleotide sequence: TGTGCCAGCAGCTACCTGACACAGAGCTCCTACGAGCAGTACTTC.

The chain uses TRBV7-9 and TRBJ2-4, with 7 positions matching TRBD1. Germline assignment: CDR1 SEHNR and CDR2 FQNEAQ (reference sequence). The CDR3 is 16 residues long. The trim removed 8 bases at V and 0 bases at J, leaving 10 bases unmatched. The chain's CDR3 is CASGDRVLVAKNIQYF. Written as DNA, the CDR3 is TGTGCCAGCGGAGACAGGGTCCTCGTAGCCAAAAACATTCAGTACTTC.

The genes are TRBV27 and TRBJ2-5, with D hard to call. The end of the DNA aligns better with TRBJ2-7, so the J call may be wrong. The CDR3 spans 15 residues. Germline V gives CDR1 MNHEY, CDR2 SMNVEV (reference sequence). In DNA form, the CDR3 reads TGTGCCAGCAGTAATCAGGACGGGCTCTCCTACGAGCAGTACTTC. It codes for CASSNQDGLSYEQYF.

This clone has only one observation. Germline is not matched at one junction end, which may reflect a read error. Other DNA sequences in the sample encode the same CDR3. The V gene is TRBV7-9, the J gene TRBJ1-2, with D tentatively TRBD1 (5 bases). Looked up from germline, CDR1 is SEHNR and CDR2 is FQNEAQ (reference sequence). This CDR3 has 12 residues. CDR3 amino acids: CASSLGGGGYTF. The CDR3 bases are TGTGCCAGCAGTTTAGGTGGGGGTGGCTACACCTTC.

V usage is TRBV27 and J usage is TRBJ2-7; no firm D call. Germline V gene lookup returns CDR1 MNHEY and CDR2 SMNVEV (reference sequence). The CDR3 totals 14 residues. Trimming removed 5 bases at V and 4 bases at J, with 15 bases between. The CDR3 DNA sequence: TGTGCCAGCAGTCCCATTATAGAAGGATACGAGCAGTACTTC. It is translated as CASSPIIEGYEQYF.

This clone appeared a single time. This rearrangement joins TRBV2 to TRBJ2-1; 8 bases fit TRBD1. Looked up from germline, CDR1 is SNHLY and CDR2 is FYNNEI. The CDR3 is 15 amino acids. Unmatched junction bases numbered 5, after V lost 2 bases and J lost 5 bases. This CDR3 reads CASSERQGAHNEQFF. DNA for the CDR3: TGTGCCAGCAGTGAACGGCAGGGGGCTCACAATGAGCAGTTCTTC.

The V call is TRBV27, the J call TRBJ2-1; the D gene is possibly TRBD2 (6 bases). The V and J ends lost 1 base and 3 bases respectively, with 19 bases between them. Germline-derived CDR1 and CDR2 are MNHEY and SMNVEV (reference sequence). The CDR3 has 18 residues. DNA of the CDR3: TGTGCCAGCAGTTTATGGTTTCGAGGGGAGGACCTCTACAATGAGCAGTTCTTC. Translation gives CASSLWFRGEDLYNEQFF.

This chain uses TRBV6-5 with TRBJ2-7; D is ambiguous. The ends were cut back, 7 bases at V and 1 base at J, with 11 bases in the middle. The CDR3 is 13 amino acids. CDR1 is MNHEY and CDR2 is SVGAGI in the germline V gene. The CDR3 DNA sequence: TGTGCCAGCAAAAACGGCCAGTCCTACGAGCAGTACTTC. This codes for CASKNGQSYEQYF.

In its sample, this clone was seen once. V gene TRBV29-1 combines with J gene TRBJ2-5; 7 bases match TRBD1. The CDR3 runs to 16 residues. The ends lost 0 bases at V and 3 bases at J; junction bases unmatched: 10. Germline CDR1 is SQVTM and CDR2 is ANQGSEA. CDR3: CSVEDLLGDREETQYF. CDR3 sequence (DNA): TGCAGCGTTGAAGATCTTCTAGGGGACAGAGAAGAGACCCAGTACTTC.

The chain combines TRBV28 with TRBJ2-1; TRBD2 matches 8 bases. CDR3 length equals 20 residues. The ends lost 6 bases at V and 3 bases at J; junction bases unmatched: 22. Germline V gene data show CDR1 as MDHEN and CDR2 as SYDVKM. CDR3 loop: CASSKEELKPFSGDYNEQFF. Here the CDR3 DNA reads TGTGCCAGCAGCAAAGAGGAACTCAAACCCTTTAGCGGGGACTACAATGAGCAGTTCTTC.

A few counts support this clone. The gene calls are TRBV4-1 and TRBJ1-1; D possibly corresponds to TRBD1 (6 bases). The CDR3 runs to 16 residues. Trimming removed 3 bases from V and 0 bases from J, with 14 bases in between. From germline, CDR1 is MGHRA and CDR2 YSYEKL. CDR3 protein: CASSQGAAIMNTEAFF. The CDR3, as DNA: TGCGCCAGCAGCCAGGGGGCGGCCATAATGAACACTGAAGCTTTCTTT.

V gene TRBV27 combines with J gene TRBJ2-7; 10 bases fit TRBD1. The germline gives CDR1 MNHEY, CDR2 SMNVEV (reference sequence). The trim removed 7 bases at V and 6 bases at J, leaving 15 bases unmatched. The CDR3 length is 16 residues. CDR3 in DNA: TGTGCCAGCAAACATTACGGGACAGGGGTTCCTCGCGAGCAGTACTTC. This encodes CASKHYGTGVPREQYF.

The chain carries TRBV28 and TRBJ2-3, with D perhaps TRBD1 (5 bases). The CDR3 extends over 13 amino acids. Germline loops: CDR1 MDHEN, CDR2 SYDVKM. The V end lost 7 bases, the J end lost 6 bases, and 14 bases lay between the germline ends. The CDR3, as DNA: TGTGCCAGCAAGGTGCAGGGCTGGGATACGCAGTATTTT. Its protein is CASKVQGWDTQYF.

The V and J genes are TRBV18 and TRBJ1-5, with D tentatively TRBD1 (5 bases). Germline V gives CDR1 KGHSH, CDR2 LQKENI. The CDR3 loop spans 19 amino acids. Trimming left V 1 base short and J 0 bases short, with 19 bases between. The DNA for the CDR3 is TGTGCCAGCTCACCACAGGCCCGGGACGGAGCCTATAGCAATCAGCCCCAGCATTTT. As protein: CASSPQARDGAYSNQPQHF. The full variable domain, its missing parts supplied by reference TRBV18 and TRBJ1-5, is NAGVMQNPRHLVRRRGQEARLRCSPMKGHSHVYWYRQLPEEGLKFMVYLQKENIIDESGMPKERFSAEFPKEGPSILRIQQVVRGDSAAYFCASSPQARDGAYSNQPQHFGDGTRLSIL.

The chain has TRBV27 and TRBJ2-7, with D possibly matching TRBD1 (5 bases). Looked up from germline, CDR1 is MNHEY and CDR2 is SMNVEV (reference sequence). The CDR3 is 11 residues long. Trimming took 8 bases from V and 3 from J, leaving 8 bases between them. The CDR3 reads CASRTIYEQYF. In nucleotides, the CDR3 is TGTGCCAGCCGGACAATCTACGAGCAGTACTTC.

The chain couples TRBV29-1 to TRBJ2-4; D gene ambiguous. V lost 4 bases and J lost 0, with 13 bases in between. From germline, CDR1 is SQVTM and CDR2 ANQGSEA. The CDR3 totals 15 residues. In nucleotides, the CDR3 is TGCAGCGTTGGGGTTTTTACGCTAGCCAAAAACATTCAGTACTTC. This codes for CSVGVFTLAKNIQYF.

The DNA of the CDR3 is TGTGCCAGCAGCTCCGCCGGGAATCCGCGCCACGAGCAGTACTTC. It is translated as CASSSAGNPRHEQYF. The chain combines TRBV7-2 with TRBJ2-7; D is perhaps TRBD2 (5 bases). The CDR3 runs 15 residues. Trimming took off 4 bases at V and 5 bases at J, with 18 bases between the two ends. Germline values: CDR1 SGHTA, CDR2 FQGNSA. The entire variable domain, with the rest obtained from reference TRBV7-2 and TRBJ2-7, is as follows: GAGVSQSPSNKVTEKGKDVELRCDPISGHTALYWYRQSLGQGLEFLIYFQGNSAPDKSGLPSDRFSAERTGGSVSTLTIQRTQQEDSAVYLCASSSAGNPRHEQYFGPGTRLTVT.